The clone carrying this T cell receptor beta chain appeared many times. The antigen is undetermined. The library came from three nested PCR rounds adapted from ARM-PCR protocols. TCRdb reprocessed the multiplex PCR reads with MiXCR, giving one entry per CDR3 protein. The data hold some 77,000 distinct CDR3 sequences, with nearly 70% observed a single time. The data derive from a study of tumor and adjacent non-tumor tissue in lung cancer. RNA was extracted from bulk tissue without any cell sorting. General study findings and limits: Tumor tissue had significantly higher TCR diversity than normal lung.

The CDR3 covers 16 residues. Between the trimmed V and J ends, which lost 4 bases and 2 bases, there was a span of 15 bases. From germline, CDR1 is SGHVS and CDR2 FQNEAQ. The TCR sequence derives from a woman in her 70s with non-small cell lung cancer. The chain couples TRBV7-8 to TRBJ1-5; possibly TRBD1 for D (6 bases). Sequenced sample: lung tumor tissue. The CDR3 reads CASSSSGGGGNQPQHF. CDR3 bases: TGTGCCAGCAGCTCGTCGGGGGGGGGCGGCAATCAGCCCCAGCATTTT.